This T cell receptor beta chain came from a study of cytomegalovirus exposure and HLA in healthy donors. Study conclusions and caveats: A later analysis linked a missense variant in DCLRE1C to the trimming of TCR beta V and J genes. Versus the 666-donor mean, an Asian-associated ancestry cluster reportedly showed fewer N-insertions in a later analysis.

The PCR had 60 Vbeta and 13 Jbeta primers. Assay used: immunoSEQ multiplex PCR; TCRdb lists only in-frame clones, some missing. The table has approximately 160,000 clones, under 80% seen once. A single count supports this clone. The antigen remains unidentified. The CDR3 sequence is 15 residues long. In germline, CDR1 is SGHNT, CDR2 YYREEE (reference sequence). V was trimmed by 5 bases and J by 3 bases, leaving 17 bases between them. The sequenced sample consisted of PBMCs. The TCR comes from a woman aged 45-60 years in good health and CMV-seropositive. The chain recombines TRBV5-4 with TRBJ1-1; tentatively, D is TRBD1 (6 bases). The CDR3 here is CASRPGGRVDTEAFF. The DNA of the CDR3 is TGTGCCAGCAGGCCGGGGGGGCGGGTGGACACTGAAGCTTTCTTT.